The TCR beta chain described here comes from a study of neurological immune-mediated disorders. This clonotype was seen many times. The germline V gene encodes CDR1 DFQATT and CDR2 SNEGSKA (reference sequence). Germline trimming cut 0 bases from V and 2 bases from J; bases unmatched to any gene: 8. There are 17 residues in the CDR3. MiXCR, run by TCRdb on the 5' RACE reads, gives a single entry per CDR3 protein. In the table there are 15,000 to 20,000 distinct CDR3 sequences, 9.5% to 12% of which are singletons. The TCR comes from a woman aged 45-65 years in good health. The source material was CD8+ T cells from blood. V is TRBV20-1 and J is TRBJ2-1; 9 nucleotides align to TRBD1. The CDR3 nucleotides are TGCAGTGCTAGAGATAAAAACAGGGGGCCCGCCTACAATGAGCAGTTCTTC. Protein sequence: CSARDKNRGPAYNEQFF.